One and the same sample provided the 5 T cell receptor beta chains below, sequenced in a study of T cell changes during pregnancy in multiple sclerosis. The method was immunoSEQ multiplex PCR; TCRdb's version includes in-frame clones alone and lacks a portion of them. The sample carries tens of thousands of clones, nearly 95% recorded once. The sequenced sample was CD4+ T cells from peripheral blood mononuclear cells, obtained after pregnancy. The receptors come from a female donor with multiple sclerosis, enrolled in a pregnancy study.

The chain uses TRBV30 and TRBJ1-4; TRBD1 matches 7 bases. This CDR3 contains 11 residues. CDR1 is GTSNPN and CDR2 is SVGIG in the germline V gene (reference sequence). V gave up 4 bases and J gave up 14 bases; unmatched junction bases: 7. CDR3 coding DNA: TGTGCCTGGAAGAAAGACAGGGCCCTGTTTTTT. Protein product: CAWKKDRALFF.

The J gene is TRBJ2-1, the V gene TRBV7-2; no definite D call. The V and J ends lost 3 bases and 8 bases respectively, with 20 bases between them. The CDR3 runs to 16 residues. Germline lookup yields CDR1 SGHTA and CDR2 FQGNSA. The CDR3 coding sequence is TGTGCCAGCAGCTTTGATATTCGGTCTTCGGTGGATGAGCAGTTCTTC. This translates into CASSFDIRSSVDEQFF.

The V gene is TRBV30, the J gene TRBJ2-6; D is possibly TRBD2 (6 bases). The V gene lost 0 bases and the J gene lost 3 bases, with 24 bases spanning the gap. Germline V gene lookup returns CDR1 GTSNPN and CDR2 SVGIG (reference sequence). The CDR3 length is 20 residues. CDR3 protein: CAWSVLAGRGIARGANVLTF. In DNA form, the CDR3 reads TGTGCCTGGAGTGTACTGGCGGGGCGGGGTATAGCGCGTGGGGCCAACGTCCTGACTTTC.

The J gene is TRBJ2-3, the V gene TRBV9; 8 positions agree with TRBD2. CDR1 and CDR2 from the germline V gene are SGDLS and YYNGEE. After removal of 1 base from V and 0 bases from J, the junction contained 7 bases not matched to a gene. This CDR3 contains 17 residues. The CDR3 loop reads CASSVRGTSASTDTQYF. The CDR3 nucleotides read TGTGCCAGCAGCGTACGAGGGACTAGTGCTAGCACAGATACGCAGTATTTT.

The chain's CDR3 is CASSLGAETYEQYF. Here the CDR3 DNA reads TGTGCCAGCAGTTTAGGGGCGGAAACCTACGAGCAGTACTTC. The chain couples TRBV28 to TRBJ2-7; TRBD1 is a possible D gene (5 bases). V lost 2 bases and J 2 bases, leaving 10 bases between the germline ends. Per germline, CDR1 MDHEN and CDR2 SYDVKM. This CDR3 spans 14 amino acids. The full variable domain, with the rest looked up from reference TRBV28 and TRBJ2-7, is DVKVTQSSRYLVKRTGEKVFLECVQDMDHENMFWYRQDPGLGLRLIYFSYDVKMKEKGDIPEGYSVSREKKERFSLILESASTNQTSMYLCASSLGAETYEQYFGPGTRLTVT.